The clone carrying this T cell receptor beta chain was recorded many times. The antigen is not known. The observed sequence ends 3 residues before the CDR3 terminus, with the missing tail filled in from the germline J gene. TCRdb's copy holds only in-frame clones and misses some; the assay was immunoSEQ multiplex PCR. In total the sample includes roughly 42,000 clones, none of them seen once. Germline CDR1 is SQVTM and CDR2 is ANQGSEA. Unmatched junction bases numbered 9, after V lost 7 bases and J lost 7 bases. The CDR3 consists of 13 residues. This sample is part of a study of T cell clonality in common variable immunodeficiency. General study points: Fewer deletions and N-nucleotide insertions were reportedly seen in common variable immunodeficiency TCR beta sequences.

Sequenced material: peripheral blood mononuclear cells. The TCR originated in a human donor with common variable immunodeficiency. The chain carries TRBV29-1 and TRBJ1-1, with 10 positions matching TRBD1. CDR3 sequence: CSAQDRGGLEAFF. The DNA read from the CDR3 is TGCAGCGCTCAGGACAGGGGGGGGCTTGAA.